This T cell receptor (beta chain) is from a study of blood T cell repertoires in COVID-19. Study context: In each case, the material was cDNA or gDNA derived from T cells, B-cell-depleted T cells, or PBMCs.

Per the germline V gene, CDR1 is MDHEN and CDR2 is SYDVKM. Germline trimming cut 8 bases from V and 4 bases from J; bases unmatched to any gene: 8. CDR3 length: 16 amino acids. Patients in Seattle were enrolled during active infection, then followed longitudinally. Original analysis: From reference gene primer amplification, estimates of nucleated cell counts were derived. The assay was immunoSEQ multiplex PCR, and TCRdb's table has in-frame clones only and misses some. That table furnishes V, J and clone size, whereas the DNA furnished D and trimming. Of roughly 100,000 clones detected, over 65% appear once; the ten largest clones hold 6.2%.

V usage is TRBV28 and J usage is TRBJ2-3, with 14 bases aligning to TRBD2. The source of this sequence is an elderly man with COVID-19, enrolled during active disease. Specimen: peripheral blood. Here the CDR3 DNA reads TGTGCCAGCGGGACTAGCGGGAGTGGGGCACCAGATACGCAGTATTTT. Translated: CASGTSGSGAPDTQYF.